Below, 27 T cell receptor beta chains from the same sample are listed, as sequenced in a study of shared clonotypes between healthy human individuals. Naive CD8 cells lacked CD45RO and underwent positive selection for CCR7, leaving out terminally differentiated effector memory CD45RA+ cells. Only in-frame clones appear in the TCRdb table, and some are missing; sequencing was by immunoSEQ multiplex PCR. The sample records over 2 million clones, about 95% being singletons. Sequencing was done on a sample of naive CD8+ T cells sorted from blood. Receptors were obtained from a man between 18 and 35 years old in good health.

The chain carries TRBV4-1 and TRBJ2-7; D not resolved. The CDR3 length is 16 residues. Germline CDR1 reads MGHRA; CDR2 reads YSYEKL. Trimming left V 0 bases short and J 0 bases short, with 12 bases between. CDR3 amino acids: CASSQDNSGSSYEQYF. Here the CDR3 DNA reads TGCGCCAGCAGCCAAGATAACTCGGGTAGCTCCTACGAGCAGTACTTC.

The V call is TRBV7-6, the J call TRBJ2-5; 11 bases are a match to TRBD1. Germline V lookup: CDR1 SGHVS, CDR2 FNYEAQ. CDR3 size: 15 residues. Trimming at V came to 1 base and at J to 5 bases, leaving 3 bases not matched to a gene. CDR3 residues: CASSLGTGGVETQYF. The CDR3 nucleotides read TGTGCCAGCAGCTTAGGGACAGGGGGCGTGGAGACCCAGTACTTC.

This chain joins TRBV5-3 and TRBJ2-7; possibly TRBD1 or TRBD2 for D (5 bases each). TRBV5-3 is placed among ORFs of uncertain function. The CDR3 sequence is 15 residues long. V lost 4 bases, J lost 7 bases, and 21 bases lay in between. This chain's CDR3 is CARSARDHSTGEQYF. The DNA of the CDR3 is TGTGCCAGAAGCGCAAGGGACCATTCGACGGGGGAGCAGTACTTC.

The V gene is TRBV7-2, the J gene TRBJ2-7; D unclear. Trimming cost V 1 base and J 2 bases, with 12 bases left between them. The CDR3 runs 15 residues. CDR1 SGHTA and CDR2 FQGNSA come from the germline V gene. The CDR3 coding sequence is TGTGCCAGCAGCTTAGTAGCCACCTCCCCCTACGAGCAGTACTTC. It specifies CASSLVATSPYEQYF.

As regards this clone: The sample carries other DNA sequences with the same CDR3. The chain combines TRBV6-1 with TRBJ2-7; no reliable D call. Trimming took off 1 base at V and 3 bases at J, with 7 bases between the two ends. There are 13 residues in the CDR3. Germline CDR1 reads MNHNS; CDR2 reads SASEGT. CDR3 nucleotide sequence: TGTGCCAGCAGTGAAGGGTACAGCTACGAGCAGTACTTC. Translating it yields CASSEGYSYEQYF.

This clone was observed a single time. This CDR3 is also generated by other DNA sequences in the sample. The chain couples TRBV30 to TRBJ2-3; D gene unclear. The length of the CDR3 is 14 residues. Germline CDR1 is GTSNPN and CDR2 is SVGIG (reference sequence). Trimming removed 2 bases at V and 0 bases at J, with 9 bases between. The chain's CDR3 is CAWSPSTSTDTQYF. CDR3 in DNA: TGTGCCTGGAGTCCCAGCACTAGCACAGATACGCAGTATTTT.

The rearrangement links TRBV7-3 to TRBJ2-2; 11 bases agree with TRBD2. With 5 bases clipped from V and 4 bases from J, the junction kept 9 bases outside the gene matches. The CDR3 runs 17 residues. Germline V gene lookup returns CDR1 SGHTA and CDR2 FQGTGA. Here the CDR3 reads CASSPRVAGGRTGELFF. The CDR3 nucleotides read TGTGCCAGCAGCCCCCGGGTAGCGGGGGGGCGCACCGGGGAGCTGTTTTTT.

V gene TRBV27 combines with J gene TRBJ2-7; 10 nucleotides align to TRBD2. The V segment lost 2 bases and the J segment 1 base; nucleotides outside the gene matches: 5. The CDR3 spans 16 residues. Germline loops: CDR1 MNHEY, CDR2 SMNVEV (reference sequence). The CDR3, as DNA: TGTGCCAGCAGTTTACGGGGACTAGCGTTGTCCTACGAGCAGTACTTC. It encodes CASSLRGLALSYEQYF.

The sample holds one count of this clone. The same CDR3 also results from other DNA sequences found in this sample. This chain uses TRBV7-2 with TRBJ2-7, with D possibly called TRBD1 or TRBD2 (5 bases each). The CDR3 covers 13 residues. The V and J ends lost 3 bases and 3 bases respectively, with 9 bases between them. Germline CDR1 is SGHTA and CDR2 is FQGNSA. In nucleotides, the CDR3 is TGTGCCAGCAGCTTGAGTGGGGGCTACGAGCAGTACTTC. As protein: CASSLSGGYEQYF.

This clone appeared a single time. A single base separates this from a much larger clone, so it may be a read error. The sample contains more than one DNA sequence encoding this CDR3. The V call is TRBV28, the J call TRBJ1-1; D unresolved. The CDR3 totals 11 residues. The V and J ends lost 3 bases and 5 bases respectively, with 4 bases between them. The germline gives CDR1 MDHEN, CDR2 SYDVKM. This chain's CDR3 is CASSLGTEAFF. In nucleotides, the CDR3 is TGTGCCAGCAGTTTGGGAACTGAAGCTTTCTTT.

Written as DNA, the CDR3 is TGCGCCAGCAGCAGTTTCAGGCCAAACACCAATGAGCAGTTCTTC. Amino acids: CASSSFRPNTNEQFF. The chain links TRBV4-1 to TRBJ2-1; D is unresolved. CDR1 MGHRA and CDR2 YSYEKL come from the germline V gene. V was shortened by 5 bases and J by 6 bases, with 17 bases between the two germline ends. The CDR3 has 15 residues.

The rearrangement uses TRBV27 and TRBJ2-2, with TRBD2 identical over 7 bases. Germline V lookup: CDR1 MNHEY, CDR2 SMNVEV (reference sequence). V shed 3 bases and J 5 bases; nucleotides not matched to a gene: 6. The CDR3 sequence is 15 residues long. This chain's CDR3 is CASSLVPGRTGELFF. CDR3 nucleotides: TGTGCCAGCAGTTTGGTCCCCGGGAGGACCGGGGAGCTGTTTTTT.

The chain combines TRBV7-9 with TRBJ2-7; 10 bases are a match to TRBD1. CDR3 length equals 13 residues. The V gene's germline CDR1 is SEHNR and CDR2 FQNEAQ (reference sequence). The V segment lost 5 bases and the J segment 4 bases; nucleotides outside the gene matches: 2. The CDR3 is CASSMGQGYEQYF. CDR3 coding DNA: TGTGCCAGCAGCATGGGACAGGGGTACGAGCAGTACTTC.

V usage is TRBV7-9 and J usage is TRBJ2-2; TRBD2 might be the D (5 bases). V lost 7 bases, J lost 7 bases, and 19 bases lay in between. Germline V gene sequence: CDR1 SEHNR, CDR2 FQNEAQ (reference sequence). CDR3 length equals 15 residues. The CDR3 protein is CASTTLGLVVGELFF. In nucleotides, the CDR3 is TGTGCCAGCACAACCCTCGGACTGGTGGTCGGGGAGCTGTTTTTT.

To note about this clone: This CDR3 is also generated by other DNA sequences in the sample. The chain combines TRBV7-2 with TRBJ2-7; D may match TRBD1 or TRBD2 (5 bases each). Germline V gene data show CDR1 as SGHTA and CDR2 as FQGNSA. V was shortened by 3 bases and J by 6 bases, with 15 bases between the two germline ends. The CDR3 consists of 14 residues. CDR3 sequence reads: CASSFNRGTGEQYF. Here the CDR3 DNA reads TGTGCCAGCAGCTTCAACAGAGGGACCGGCGAGCAGTACTTC.

The J gene is TRBJ1-5, the V gene TRBV7-9; the D is unclear. CDR1 and CDR2 from the germline V gene are SEHNR and FQNEAQ (reference sequence). Trimming removed 0 bases at V and 4 bases at J, with 7 bases between. CDR3 length equals 14 residues. CDR3 bases: TGTGCCAGCAGCTTAGCGTGGGAGAATCAGCCCCAGCATTTT. Amino acids: CASSLAWENQPQHF. The full variable domain, with the rest looked up from reference TRBV7-9 and TRBJ1-5, is DTGVSQNPRHKITKRGQNVTFRCDPISEHNRLYWYRQTLGQGPEFLTYFQNEAQLEKSRLLSDRFSAERPKGSFSTLEIQRTEQGDSAMYLCASSLAWENQPQHFGDGTRLSIL.

The chain carries TRBV7-9 and TRBJ1-1; a weak D match, TRBD1 (5 bases). The V end lost 2 bases, the J end lost 4 bases, and 17 bases lay between the germline ends. The CDR3 length is 16 residues. Germline V gives CDR1 SEHNR, CDR2 FQNEAQ (reference sequence). CDR3 sequence reads: CASSLTEWGESTEAFF. CDR3 coding DNA: TGTGCCAGCAGCTTAACGGAGTGGGGCGAGAGCACTGAAGCTTTCTTT.

The V call is TRBV7-9, the J call TRBJ2-7, with TRBD2 identical over 13 bases. The CDR3 covers 16 residues. Trimming cost V 4 bases and J 4 bases; bases outside gene matches: 7. From germline, CDR1 is SEHNR and CDR2 FQNEAQ (reference sequence). The CDR3 DNA follows: TGTGCCAGCAGCTACGGGACTAGCGGGACGGCATACGAGCAGTACTTC. Translated: CASSYGTSGTAYEQYF.

The DNA of the CDR3 is TGTGCCAGCAGTCCGAATACCCTCGACAGGGAAGGACCCTACGAGCAGTACTTC. Its translation is CASSPNTLDREGPYEQYF. The rearrangement uses TRBV27 and TRBJ2-7, with 7 positions matching TRBD1. V lost 5 bases and J lost 2; bases outside the gene matches: 18. This CDR3 contains 18 residues. The germline gives CDR1 MNHEY, CDR2 SMNVEV (reference sequence).

V is TRBV21-1 and J is TRBJ2-7; TRBD1 is the table's D call and was not checked against the DNA. TRBV21-1 is labeled a pseudogene. This CDR3 has 13 amino acids. The CDR3: CASSIGQRHEQYF. The CDR3 DNA reads as TGTGCCAGCAGCATCGGACAGCGGCACGAGCAGTACTTC.

This clone was picked up one time. V and J are TRBV4-1 and TRBJ1-4; possible D gene TRBD1, 5 bases. The CDR3 sequence is 18 residues long. V lost 1 base, J lost 2 bases, and 17 bases lay in between. From germline, CDR1 is MGHRA and CDR2 YSYEKL. CDR3 residues: CASSQGAAGLSTNEKLFF. CDR3 coding DNA: TGCGCCAGCAGCCAAGGGGCGGCAGGGTTGTCTACTAATGAAAAACTGTTTTTT.

CDR3 coding DNA: TGCGCCAGCAGCCACCTTGGGACTTCCGAGCAGTTCTTC. Encoded protein: CASSHLGTSEQFF. V gene TRBV4-3 combines with J gene TRBJ2-1; D might be TRBD2 (6 bases). V lost 3 bases to trimming and J lost 10 bases, with 13 bases between them. Germline CDR1 reads LGHNA; CDR2 reads YSLEER. The CDR3 covers 13 residues.

The CDR3 reads CAGSTGIYQPQHF. The CDR3 nucleotides are TGTGCCGGGTCAACAGGGATTTATCAGCCCCAGCATTTT. This sequence joins TRBV19 and TRBJ1-5; tentative D call: TRBD1 (6 bases). Germline V gene sequence: CDR1 LNHDA, CDR2 SQIVND (reference sequence). This CDR3 has 13 amino acids. The V end lost 11 bases, the J end lost 5 bases, and 16 bases lay between the germline ends.

In its sample, this clone was seen once. The chain links TRBV5-6 to TRBJ1-1; 7 bases are a match to TRBD1. V lost 0 bases to trimming and J lost 4 bases; unmatched junction nucleotides: 3. Looked up from germline, CDR1 is SGHDT and CDR2 is YYEEEE. This CDR3 contains 14 residues. CDR3 amino acids: CASSLGQGVTEAFF. The CDR3 region has the DNA TGTGCCAGCAGCTTGGGGCAGGGGGTCACTGAAGCTTTCTTT.

This rearrangement joins TRBV6-1 to TRBJ2-7, with a possible D match to TRBD1 (6 bases). Germline V gene sequence: CDR1 MNHNS, CDR2 SASEGT. V gave up 4 bases and J gave up 3 bases, with 10 bases separating them. The CDR3 is 13 residues long. CDR3 DNA sequence: TGTGCCAGCAGTGGGACAGTCTACTACGAGCAGTACTTC. It specifies CASSGTVYYEQYF.

This clone was detected once. The chain recombines TRBV7-9 with TRBJ2-1; no firm D call. Germline V gene sequence: CDR1 SEHNR, CDR2 FQNEAQ (reference sequence). Deletions cut 2 bases from V and 5 bases from J, with 10 bases between. This CDR3 spans 14 amino acids. The CDR3 bases are TGTGCCAGCAGCTTACCACCTTCGCACAATGAGCAGTTCTTC. As protein: CASSLPPSHNEQFF.

This sequence joins TRBV7-9 and TRBJ2-7, with D possibly matching TRBD1 (6 bases). The CDR3 has 14 amino acids. The germline V and J ends were trimmed by 1 base and 1 base, with 8 bases remaining between them. Looked up from germline, CDR1 is SEHNR and CDR2 is FQNEAQ (reference sequence). CDR3 region: CASSLGDISYEQYF. CDR3 nucleotides: TGTGCCAGCAGCTTAGGGGACATTTCCTACGAGCAGTACTTC. Drawing the rest from reference TRBV7-9 and TRBJ2-7, the complete variable domain is DTGVSQNPRHKITKRGQNVTFRCDPISEHNRLYWYRQTLGQGPEFLTYFQNEAQLEKSRLLSDRFSAERPKGSFSTLEIQRTEQGDSAMYLCASSLGDISYEQYFGPGTRLTVT.